This is a list of T cell receptor beta chains from one sample in a study of blood T cell repertoires in COVID-19. The method was immunoSEQ multiplex PCR; TCRdb's version includes in-frame clones alone and lacks a portion of them. The sample holds about 75,000 clones, roughly 90% seen once. The source material was peripheral blood. These receptors originate from a human donor in a cohort sampled during active COVID-19. Both conserved end residues are part of each CDR3. Size tells how often a clone was seen (once, few, many) or the class of an expanded clone, and some rows leave it out.

clone size | J gene | V gene | CDR3 protein
. | TRBJ2-4 | TRBV10-2 | CASSENVPSGTMGSKNIQYF
. | TRBJ2-7 | TRBV15 | CATSRDTGRTYEQYF
. | TRBJ2-4 | TRBV5-1 | CASRWDNGRDIQYF
. | TRBJ2-1 | TRBV19 | CASSPYSGRPSSYNEQFF
once | TRBJ2-5 | TRBV9 | CASSGGGAQETQYF
. | TRBJ2-1 | TRBV9 | CASSVVGTSLYNEQFF
. | TRBJ1-5 | TRBV11-2 | CASSVTGVNQPQHF
. | TRBJ1-3 | TRBV3-1/TRBV3-2 | CASSQGAYGNTIYF
. | TRBJ1-3 | TRBV30 | CARRAPPGNTIYF
. | TRBJ1-1 | TRBV30 | CAWNWAGGGTEAFF
. | TRBJ1-2 | TRBV7-2 | CASSPDRVSQWYGYTF
. | TRBJ1-1 | TRBV29-1 | CSVLKGAMNTEAFF
. | TRBJ2-5 | TRBV14 | CASSLGLAGAETRYF
. | TRBJ2-2 | TRBV6-2/TRBV6-3 | CASSSLWAWNTGELFF
. | TRBJ1-1 | TRBV6-5 | CASSYGGAAVNTEAFF
once | TRBJ2-7 | TRBV12-3/TRBV12-4 | CASTLPGHYEQYF
. | TRBJ1-2 | TRBV3-1/TRBV3-2 | CASSQETGLSHYGYTF
. | TRBJ2-1 | TRBV5-1 | CASSLSSGGAGNEQFF
. | TRBJ2-1 | TRBV10-3 | CAIKGTSGNYNEQFF
. | TRBJ2-2 | TRBV5-4 | CASSLAGSWGNTGELFF
. | TRBJ1-2 | TRBV5-1 | CASSLGTGRSYTF
. | TRBJ1-5 | TRBV28 | CASRPEVNHQPQHF
. | TRBJ1-3 | TRBV9 | CASSVVRGRTIGNTIYF
. | TRBJ2-3 | TRBV19 | CASSIRTTDTQYF
. | TRBJ1-4 | TRBV10-2 | CASGPGATNEKLFF
. | TRBJ2-1 | TRBV6-2/TRBV6-3 | CASSDTPPWSGGRPEQFF
. | TRBJ2-3 | TRBV7-9 | CASSLTSGGFADTQYF
. | TRBJ2-7 | TRBV12-3/TRBV12-4 | CASSFDRVREQYF
. | TRBJ2-5 | TRBV6-5 | CASSTSGLLLETQYF
. | TRBJ2-5 | TRBV6-5 | CASSTLMGGTQTQYF
. | TRBJ1-5 | TRBV6-5 | CASIRESNQPQHF
. | TRBJ2-1 | TRBV9 | CASSLLAGLSYNEQFF
. | TRBJ1-2 | TRBV7-2 | CASSRTGPGGYTF
. | TRBJ2-5 | TRBV29-1 | CSVVGQWQETQYF
. | TRBJ1-4 | TRBV27 | CASREQGREKLFF